The clone carrying this T cell receptor beta chain was observed at least ten times. The antigen is unknown. This sample was taken from a study of T cells in Graves' hyperthyroidism and ophthalmopathy. On the study more broadly: Blood was drawn when the patient was first diagnosed and still untreated.

Germline loops: CDR1 SGHAT, CDR2 FQNNGV. V gave up 5 bases and J gave up 4 bases; unmatched junction bases: 7. The CDR3 runs 16 residues. Whole-study findings and limits: Most clonotypes expanded in the thyroid (above 0.001) were also present in blood. A model built on 13 V-J features separated ophthalmopathy from stable hyperthyroidism.

RNA transcripts were the template for amplifying TCR beta CDR3 regions. The HTBI set primed first-round TCR CDR3 RT-PCR. TCRdb reprocessed the multiplex PCR reads via MiXCR and lists one record per CDR3 protein. The data show around 420,000 distinct CDR3 sequences, 15% to 19% seen once. The V and J genes are TRBV11-2 and TRBJ2-5; 13 bases are shared with TRBD2. The sequence came from a woman aged 18-29 years with Graves' hyperthyroidism. The sequenced sample consisted of blood. CDR3 in DNA: TGTGCCAGCAGCCCGGGACTAGCGGGATTAGGAGAGACCCAGTACTTC. This translates into CASSPGLAGLGETQYF.